The entry below describes one T cell receptor beta chain. This entry is derived from a study of blood T cell repertoires in COVID-19. The germline V and J ends were trimmed by 4 bases and 10 bases, with 11 bases remaining between them. Germline CDR1 reads LGHNT; CDR2 reads FRNRAP. The CDR3 runs to 13 residues. The data were produced by immunoSEQ multiplex PCR, yet TCRdb's version contains in-frame clones alone and is incomplete. The sample records around 140,000 clones, 85% to 90% being singletons. Sequencing input: peripheral blood. The gene calls are TRBV12-5 and TRBJ1-6; D may be TRBD1 (6 bases). The receptor's source is a woman aged 60-75 years with acute or convalescent COVID-19. DNA for the CDR3: TGTGCTAGTGGTTCCGGGAGGGGGTCACCCCTCCACTTT. Translation gives CASGSGRGSPLHF.